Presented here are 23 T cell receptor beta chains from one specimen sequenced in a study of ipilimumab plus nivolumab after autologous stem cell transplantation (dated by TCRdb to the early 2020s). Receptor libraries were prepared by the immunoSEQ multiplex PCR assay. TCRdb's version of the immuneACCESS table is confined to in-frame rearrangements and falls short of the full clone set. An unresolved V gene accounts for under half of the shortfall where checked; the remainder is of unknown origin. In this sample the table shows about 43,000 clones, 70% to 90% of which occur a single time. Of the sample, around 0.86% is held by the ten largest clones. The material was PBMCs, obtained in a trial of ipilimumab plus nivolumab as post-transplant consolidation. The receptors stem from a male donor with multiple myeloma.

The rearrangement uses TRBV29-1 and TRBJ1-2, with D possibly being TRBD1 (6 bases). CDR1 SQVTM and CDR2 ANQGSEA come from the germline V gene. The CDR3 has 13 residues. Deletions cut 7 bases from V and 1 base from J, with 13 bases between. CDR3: CSAGYRDNYGYTF. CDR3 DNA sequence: TGCAGCGCCGGATACAGGGATAACTATGGCTACACCTTC.

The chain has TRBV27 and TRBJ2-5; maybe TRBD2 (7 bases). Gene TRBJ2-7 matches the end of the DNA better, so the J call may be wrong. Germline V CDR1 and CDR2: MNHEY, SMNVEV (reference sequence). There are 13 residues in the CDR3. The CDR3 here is CASKGGGLYEQYF. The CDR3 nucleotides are TGTGCCAGCAAAGGGGGGGGACTGTACGAGCAGTACTTC.

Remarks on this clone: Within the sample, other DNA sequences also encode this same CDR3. Here the CDR3 DNA reads TGCGCCAGCAGGCCCAACAGGGACCCCACTGAAGCTTTCTTT. Amino acid sequence: CASRPNRDPTEAFF. The chain couples TRBV5-1 to TRBJ1-1, with D tentatively TRBD1 (6 bases). In germline, CDR1 is SGHRS, CDR2 YFSETQ. The V end lost 5 bases, the J end lost 4 bases, and 15 bases lay between the germline ends. The CDR3 has 14 amino acids.

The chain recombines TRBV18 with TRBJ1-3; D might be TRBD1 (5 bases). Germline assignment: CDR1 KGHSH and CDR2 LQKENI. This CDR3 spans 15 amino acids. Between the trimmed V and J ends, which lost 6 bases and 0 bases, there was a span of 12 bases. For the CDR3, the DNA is TGTGCCAGCTCGGGGGACTTAAGCTCTGGAAACACCATATATTTT. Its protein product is CASSGDLSSGNTIYF.

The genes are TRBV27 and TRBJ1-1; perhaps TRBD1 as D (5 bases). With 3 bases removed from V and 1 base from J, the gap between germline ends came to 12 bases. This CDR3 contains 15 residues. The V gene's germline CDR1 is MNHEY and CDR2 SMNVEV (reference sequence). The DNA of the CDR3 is TGTGCCAGCAGTTTGGGGGGTTCGCGGAACACTGAAGCTTTCTTT. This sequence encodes CASSLGGSRNTEAFF.

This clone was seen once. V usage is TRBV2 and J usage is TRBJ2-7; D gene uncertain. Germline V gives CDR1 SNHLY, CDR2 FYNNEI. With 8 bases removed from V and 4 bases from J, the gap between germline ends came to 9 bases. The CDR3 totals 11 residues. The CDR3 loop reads CASSPLYEQYF. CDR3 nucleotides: TGTGCCAGCTCGCCCTTATACGAGCAGTACTTC. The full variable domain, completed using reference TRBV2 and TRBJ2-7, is EPEVTQTPSHQVTQMGQEVILRCVPISNHLYFYWYRQILGQKVEFLVSFYNNEISEKSEIFDDQFSVERPDGSNFTLKIRSTKLEDSAMYFCASSPLYEQYFGPGTRLTVT.

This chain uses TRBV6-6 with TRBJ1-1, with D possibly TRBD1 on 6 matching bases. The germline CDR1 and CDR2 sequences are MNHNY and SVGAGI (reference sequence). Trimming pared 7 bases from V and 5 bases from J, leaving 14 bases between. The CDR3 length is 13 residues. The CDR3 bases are TGTGCCAGCACATCCACAGGGAGGACTGAAGCTTTCTTT. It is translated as CASTSTGRTEAFF.

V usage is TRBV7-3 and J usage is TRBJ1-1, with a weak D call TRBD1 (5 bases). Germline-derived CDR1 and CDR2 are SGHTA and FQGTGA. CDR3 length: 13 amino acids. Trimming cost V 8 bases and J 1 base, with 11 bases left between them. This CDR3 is CASGKGTNTEAFF. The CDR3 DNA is TGTGCCAGCGGCAAGGGGACGAACACTGAAGCTTTCTTT. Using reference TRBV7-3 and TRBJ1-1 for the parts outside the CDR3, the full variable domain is GAGVSQTPSNKVTEKGKYVELRCDPISGHTALYWYRQSLGQGPEFLIYFQGTGAADDSGLPNDRFFAVRPEGSVSTLKIQRTERGDSAVYLCASGKGTNTEAFFGQGTRLTVV.

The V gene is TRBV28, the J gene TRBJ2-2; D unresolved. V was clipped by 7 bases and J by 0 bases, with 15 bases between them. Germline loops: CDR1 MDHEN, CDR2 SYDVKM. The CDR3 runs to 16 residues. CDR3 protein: CASTPTGRSNTGELFF. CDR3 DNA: TGTGCCAGCACCCCGACGGGCAGGTCGAACACCGGGGAGCTGTTTTTT.

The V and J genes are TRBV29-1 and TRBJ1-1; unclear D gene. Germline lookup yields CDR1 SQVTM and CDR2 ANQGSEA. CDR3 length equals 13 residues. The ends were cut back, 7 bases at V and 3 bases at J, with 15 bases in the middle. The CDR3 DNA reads TGCAGCGCCAATTCTATAGGGTACACTGAAGCTTTCTTT. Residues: CSANSIGYTEAFF.

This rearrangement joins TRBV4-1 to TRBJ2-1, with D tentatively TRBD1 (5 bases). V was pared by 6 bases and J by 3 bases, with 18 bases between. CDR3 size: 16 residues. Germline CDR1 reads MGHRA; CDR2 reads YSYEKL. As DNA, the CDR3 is TGCGCCAGCAGGCACAAGATCCAGGGAAACTACAATGAGCAGTTCTTC. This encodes CASRHKIQGNYNEQFF.

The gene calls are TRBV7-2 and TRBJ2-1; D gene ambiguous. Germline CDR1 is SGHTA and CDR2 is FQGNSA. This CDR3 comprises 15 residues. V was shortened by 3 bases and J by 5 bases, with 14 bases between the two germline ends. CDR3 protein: CASSLRPAENNEQFF. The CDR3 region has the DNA TGTGCCAGCAGCTTGCGACCCGCGGAGAACAATGAGCAGTTCTTC.

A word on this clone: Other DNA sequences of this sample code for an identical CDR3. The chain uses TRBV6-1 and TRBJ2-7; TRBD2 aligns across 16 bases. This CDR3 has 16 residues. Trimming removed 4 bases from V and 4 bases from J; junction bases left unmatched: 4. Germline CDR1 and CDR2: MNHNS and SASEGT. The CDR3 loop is CASSGGTSGRVYEQYF. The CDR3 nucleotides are TGTGCCAGCAGTGGGGGGACTAGCGGGAGGGTTTACGAGCAGTACTTC.

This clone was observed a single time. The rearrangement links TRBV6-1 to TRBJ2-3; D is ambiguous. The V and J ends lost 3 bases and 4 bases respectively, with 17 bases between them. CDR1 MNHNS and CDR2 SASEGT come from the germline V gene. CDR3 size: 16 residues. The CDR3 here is CASSDAALSWADTQYF. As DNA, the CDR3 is TGTGCCAGCAGTGACGCCGCCCTCTCCTGGGCAGATACGCAGTATTTT.

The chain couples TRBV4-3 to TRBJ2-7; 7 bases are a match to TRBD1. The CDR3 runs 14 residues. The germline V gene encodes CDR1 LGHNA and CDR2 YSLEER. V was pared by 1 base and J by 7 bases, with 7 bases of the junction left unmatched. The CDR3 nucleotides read TGCGCCAGCAGCCAAGCGACAGGGTCTGGGGAGCAGTACTTC. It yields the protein CASSQATGSGEQYF.

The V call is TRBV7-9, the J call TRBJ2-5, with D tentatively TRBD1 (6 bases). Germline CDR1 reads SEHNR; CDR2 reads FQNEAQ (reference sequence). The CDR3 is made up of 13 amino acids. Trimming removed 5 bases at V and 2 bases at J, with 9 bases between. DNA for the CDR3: TGTGCCAGCAGCCTTGGACAGCAAGAGACCCAGTACTTC. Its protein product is CASSLGQQETQYF.

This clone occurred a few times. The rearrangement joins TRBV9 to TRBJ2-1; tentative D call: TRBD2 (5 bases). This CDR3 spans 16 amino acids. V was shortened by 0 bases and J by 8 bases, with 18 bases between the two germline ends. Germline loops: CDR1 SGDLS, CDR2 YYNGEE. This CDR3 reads CASSVGGGFSGDEQFF. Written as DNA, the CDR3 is TGTGCCAGCAGCGTAGGAGGCGGATTCTCCGGGGATGAGCAGTTCTTC. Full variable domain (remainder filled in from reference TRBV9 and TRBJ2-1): DSGVTQTPKHLITATGQRVTLRCSPRSGDLSVYWYQQSLDQGLQFLIQYYNGEERAKGNILERFSAQQFPDLHSELNLSSLELGDSALYFCASSVGGGFSGDEQFFGPGTRLTVL.

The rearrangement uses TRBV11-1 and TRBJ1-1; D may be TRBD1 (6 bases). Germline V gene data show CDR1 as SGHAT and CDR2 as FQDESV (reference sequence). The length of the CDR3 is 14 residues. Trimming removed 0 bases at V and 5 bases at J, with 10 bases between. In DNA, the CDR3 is TGTGCCAGCAGCTTAGCTACAAGGGGGACTGAAGCTTTCTTT. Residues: CASSLATRGTEAFF.

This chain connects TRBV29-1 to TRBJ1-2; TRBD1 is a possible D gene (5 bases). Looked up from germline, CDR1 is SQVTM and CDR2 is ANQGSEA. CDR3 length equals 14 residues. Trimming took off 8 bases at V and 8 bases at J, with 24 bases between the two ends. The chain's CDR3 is CSPSWPGLKGGYTF. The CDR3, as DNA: TGCAGCCCCTCTTGGCCAGGGCTGAAAGGGGGCTACACCTTC.

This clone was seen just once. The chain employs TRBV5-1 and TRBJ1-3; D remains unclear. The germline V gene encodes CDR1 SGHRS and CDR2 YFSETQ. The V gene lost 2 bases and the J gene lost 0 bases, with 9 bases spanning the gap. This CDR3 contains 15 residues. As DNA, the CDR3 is TGCGCCAGCAGCTTCTCTATAAGCTCTGGAAACACCATATATTTT. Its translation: CASSFSISSGNTIYF. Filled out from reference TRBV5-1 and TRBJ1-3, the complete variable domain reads KAGVTQTPRYLIKTRGQQVTLSCSPISGHRSVSWYQQTPGQGLQFLFEYFSETQRNKGNFPGRFSGRQFSNSRSEMNVSTLELGDSALYLCASSFSISSGNTIYFGEGSWLTVV.

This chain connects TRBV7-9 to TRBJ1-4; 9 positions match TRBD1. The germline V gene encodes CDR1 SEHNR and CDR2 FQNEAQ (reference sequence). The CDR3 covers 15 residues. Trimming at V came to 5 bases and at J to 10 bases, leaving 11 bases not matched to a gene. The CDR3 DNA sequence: TGTGCCAGCAGCCTCTACCGGGACAGGGATGTAAAACTGTTTTTT. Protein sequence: CASSLYRDRDVKLFF.

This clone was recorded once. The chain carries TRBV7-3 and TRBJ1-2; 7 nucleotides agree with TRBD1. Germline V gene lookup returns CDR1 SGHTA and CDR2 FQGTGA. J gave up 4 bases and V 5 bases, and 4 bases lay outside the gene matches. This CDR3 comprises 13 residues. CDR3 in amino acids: CASSQAGGYGYTF. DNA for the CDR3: TGTGCCAGCAGCCAAGCAGGGGGCTATGGCTACACCTTC.

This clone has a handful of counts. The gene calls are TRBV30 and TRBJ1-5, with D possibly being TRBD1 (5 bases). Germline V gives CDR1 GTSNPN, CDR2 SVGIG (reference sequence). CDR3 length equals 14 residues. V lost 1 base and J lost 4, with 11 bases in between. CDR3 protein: CAWSAGTANQPQHF. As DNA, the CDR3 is TGTGCCTGGAGTGCAGGGACGGCGAATCAGCCCCAGCATTTT.